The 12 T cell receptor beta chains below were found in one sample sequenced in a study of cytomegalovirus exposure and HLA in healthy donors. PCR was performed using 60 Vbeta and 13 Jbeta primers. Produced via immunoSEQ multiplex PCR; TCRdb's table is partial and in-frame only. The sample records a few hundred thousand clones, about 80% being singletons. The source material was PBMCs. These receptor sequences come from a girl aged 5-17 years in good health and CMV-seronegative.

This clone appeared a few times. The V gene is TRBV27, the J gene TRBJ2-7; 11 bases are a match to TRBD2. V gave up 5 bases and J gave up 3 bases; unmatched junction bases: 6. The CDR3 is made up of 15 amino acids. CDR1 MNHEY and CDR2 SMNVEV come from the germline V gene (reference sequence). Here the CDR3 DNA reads TGTGCCAGCAGTAGAACCGGGACTAGCGGCTACGAGCAGTACTTC. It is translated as CASSRTGTSGYEQYF.

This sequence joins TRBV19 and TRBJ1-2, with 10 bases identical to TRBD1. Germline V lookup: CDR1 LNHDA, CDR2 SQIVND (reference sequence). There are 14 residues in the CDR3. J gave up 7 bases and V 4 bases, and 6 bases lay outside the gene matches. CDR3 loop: CASSRTGGRSGYTF. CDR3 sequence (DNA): TGTGCCAGTAGTAGGACAGGGGGTCGGTCTGGCTACACCTTC.

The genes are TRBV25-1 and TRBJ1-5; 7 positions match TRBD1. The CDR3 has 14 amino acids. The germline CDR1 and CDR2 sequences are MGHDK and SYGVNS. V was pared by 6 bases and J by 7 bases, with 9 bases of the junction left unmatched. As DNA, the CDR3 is TGTGCCAGCAGCCGAAGGGGGCCGGGGCAGCCCCAGCATTTT. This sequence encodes CASSRRGPGQPQHF.

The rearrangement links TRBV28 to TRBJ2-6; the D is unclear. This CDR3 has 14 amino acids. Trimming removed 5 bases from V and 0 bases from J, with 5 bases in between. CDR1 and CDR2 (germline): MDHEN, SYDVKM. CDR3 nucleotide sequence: TGTGCCAGCAGTCGTCCCTCTGGGGCCAACGTCCTGACTTTC. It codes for CASSRPSGANVLTF. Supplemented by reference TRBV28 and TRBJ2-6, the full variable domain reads DVKVTQSSRYLVKRTGEKVFLECVQDMDHENMFWYRQDPGLGLRLIYFSYDVKMKEKGDIPEGYSVSREKKERFSLILESASTNQTSMYLCASSRPSGANVLTFGAGSRLTVL.

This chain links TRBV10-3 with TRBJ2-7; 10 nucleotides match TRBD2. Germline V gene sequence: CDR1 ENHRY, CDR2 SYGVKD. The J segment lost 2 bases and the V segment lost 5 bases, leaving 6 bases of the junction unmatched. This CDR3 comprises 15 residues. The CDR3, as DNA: TGTGCCATCAGTCCTACTAGCGGGGCCCCCTACGAGCAGTACTTC. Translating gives CAISPTSGAPYEQYF.

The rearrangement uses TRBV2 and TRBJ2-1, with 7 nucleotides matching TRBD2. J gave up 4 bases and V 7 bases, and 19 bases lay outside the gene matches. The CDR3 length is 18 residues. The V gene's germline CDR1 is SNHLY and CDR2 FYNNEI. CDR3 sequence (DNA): TGTGCCAGCACCCTAAACCGGTTAGTACTAGCGAATTACAATGAGCAGTTCTTC. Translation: CASTLNRLVLANYNEQFF.

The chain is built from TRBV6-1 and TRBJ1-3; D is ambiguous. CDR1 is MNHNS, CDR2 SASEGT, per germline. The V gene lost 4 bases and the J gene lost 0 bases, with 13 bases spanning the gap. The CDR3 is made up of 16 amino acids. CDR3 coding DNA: TGTGCCAGCAGTGCCGTCGGGATTATCTCTGGAAACACCATATATTTT. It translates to CASSAVGIISGNTIYF.

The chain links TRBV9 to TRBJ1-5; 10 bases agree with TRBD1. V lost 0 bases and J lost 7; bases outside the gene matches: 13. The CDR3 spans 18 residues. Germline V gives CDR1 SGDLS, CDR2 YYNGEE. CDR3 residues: CASSVGGTGARIRQPQHF. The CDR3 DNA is TGTGCCAGCAGCGTAGGTGGGACAGGGGCCCGTATCCGGCAGCCCCAGCATTTT.

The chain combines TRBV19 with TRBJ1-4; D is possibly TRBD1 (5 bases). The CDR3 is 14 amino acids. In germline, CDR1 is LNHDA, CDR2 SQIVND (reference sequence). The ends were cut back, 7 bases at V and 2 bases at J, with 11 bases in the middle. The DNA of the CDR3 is TGTGCCAGTAATAAAGGGGCCACTAATGAAAAACTGTTTTTT. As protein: CASNKGATNEKLFF.

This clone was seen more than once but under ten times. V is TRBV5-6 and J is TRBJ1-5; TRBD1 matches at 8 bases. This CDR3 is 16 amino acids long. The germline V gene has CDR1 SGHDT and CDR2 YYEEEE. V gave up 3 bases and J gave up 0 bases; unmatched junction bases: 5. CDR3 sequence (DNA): TGTGCCAGCAGCTCCTGGACAGGGCATAGCAATCAGCCCCAGCATTTT. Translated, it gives CASSSWTGHSNQPQHF.

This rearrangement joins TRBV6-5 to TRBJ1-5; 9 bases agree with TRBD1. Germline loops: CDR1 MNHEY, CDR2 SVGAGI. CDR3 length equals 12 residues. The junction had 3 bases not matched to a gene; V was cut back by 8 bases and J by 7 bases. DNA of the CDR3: TGTGCCAGCGGGACAGGGAACCAGCCCCAGCATTTT. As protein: CASGTGNQPQHF.

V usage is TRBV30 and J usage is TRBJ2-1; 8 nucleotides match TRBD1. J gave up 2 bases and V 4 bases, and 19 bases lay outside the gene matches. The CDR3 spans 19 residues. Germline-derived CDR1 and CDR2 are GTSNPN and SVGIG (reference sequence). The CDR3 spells CAWIRDRIVSLLAYNEQFF. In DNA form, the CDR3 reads TGTGCCTGGATCCGGGACAGGATAGTTTCTTTATTGGCCTACAATGAGCAGTTCTTC.